This TCR beta chain was recorded in a study of radiotherapy plus CTLA-4 blockade in lung cancer. Whole-study context: More than 15% of enrolled patients responded objectively, and roughly 31% had disease control. General study points: Early clonal dynamics of blood T cells, together with interferon-beta, were reported as the best response predictor. Once radiotherapy plus ipilimumab had been given, TCR clones derived from tumor expanded in blood.

Some clones are missing from TCRdb's copy, which holds only in-frame ones; the method was immunoSEQ multiplex PCR. The sample includes about 62,000 clones, approximately 76% seen only once; the top ten take about 3.1%. The CDR3 runs 15 residues. Per the germline V gene, CDR1 is LNHDA and CDR2 is SQIVND (reference sequence). In regard to this clone: Its target is unknown.

The receptor's source is a human donor with non-small cell lung cancer who had a complete response to radiotherapy plus ipilimumab. V is TRBV19 and J is TRBJ2-5; no clear D gene. The J call may be wrong; the DNA end is better matched by TRBJ2-7. The starting material was peripheral blood, obtained from a patient treated with radiotherapy plus ipilimumab. This CDR3 reads CASSIEGASSYEQYF. DNA for the CDR3: TGTGCCAGTAGTATAGAGGGCGCGAGCTCCTACGAGCAGTACTTC.